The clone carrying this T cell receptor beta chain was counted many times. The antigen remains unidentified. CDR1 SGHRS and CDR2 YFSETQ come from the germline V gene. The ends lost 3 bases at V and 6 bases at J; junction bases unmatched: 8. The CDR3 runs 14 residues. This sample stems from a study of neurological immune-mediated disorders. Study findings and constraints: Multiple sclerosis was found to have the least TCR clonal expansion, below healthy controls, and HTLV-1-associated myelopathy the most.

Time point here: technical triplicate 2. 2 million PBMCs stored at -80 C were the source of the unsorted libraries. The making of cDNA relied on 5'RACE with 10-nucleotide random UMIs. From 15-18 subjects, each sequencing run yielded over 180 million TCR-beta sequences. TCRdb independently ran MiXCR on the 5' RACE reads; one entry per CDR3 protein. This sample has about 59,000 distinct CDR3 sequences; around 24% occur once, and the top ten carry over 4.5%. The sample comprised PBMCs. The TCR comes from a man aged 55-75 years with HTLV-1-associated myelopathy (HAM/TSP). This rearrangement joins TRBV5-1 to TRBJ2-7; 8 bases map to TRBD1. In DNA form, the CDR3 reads TGCGCCAGCAGCTACGGACAGGGAGCCTTCGAGCAGTACTTC. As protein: CASSYGQGAFEQYF.